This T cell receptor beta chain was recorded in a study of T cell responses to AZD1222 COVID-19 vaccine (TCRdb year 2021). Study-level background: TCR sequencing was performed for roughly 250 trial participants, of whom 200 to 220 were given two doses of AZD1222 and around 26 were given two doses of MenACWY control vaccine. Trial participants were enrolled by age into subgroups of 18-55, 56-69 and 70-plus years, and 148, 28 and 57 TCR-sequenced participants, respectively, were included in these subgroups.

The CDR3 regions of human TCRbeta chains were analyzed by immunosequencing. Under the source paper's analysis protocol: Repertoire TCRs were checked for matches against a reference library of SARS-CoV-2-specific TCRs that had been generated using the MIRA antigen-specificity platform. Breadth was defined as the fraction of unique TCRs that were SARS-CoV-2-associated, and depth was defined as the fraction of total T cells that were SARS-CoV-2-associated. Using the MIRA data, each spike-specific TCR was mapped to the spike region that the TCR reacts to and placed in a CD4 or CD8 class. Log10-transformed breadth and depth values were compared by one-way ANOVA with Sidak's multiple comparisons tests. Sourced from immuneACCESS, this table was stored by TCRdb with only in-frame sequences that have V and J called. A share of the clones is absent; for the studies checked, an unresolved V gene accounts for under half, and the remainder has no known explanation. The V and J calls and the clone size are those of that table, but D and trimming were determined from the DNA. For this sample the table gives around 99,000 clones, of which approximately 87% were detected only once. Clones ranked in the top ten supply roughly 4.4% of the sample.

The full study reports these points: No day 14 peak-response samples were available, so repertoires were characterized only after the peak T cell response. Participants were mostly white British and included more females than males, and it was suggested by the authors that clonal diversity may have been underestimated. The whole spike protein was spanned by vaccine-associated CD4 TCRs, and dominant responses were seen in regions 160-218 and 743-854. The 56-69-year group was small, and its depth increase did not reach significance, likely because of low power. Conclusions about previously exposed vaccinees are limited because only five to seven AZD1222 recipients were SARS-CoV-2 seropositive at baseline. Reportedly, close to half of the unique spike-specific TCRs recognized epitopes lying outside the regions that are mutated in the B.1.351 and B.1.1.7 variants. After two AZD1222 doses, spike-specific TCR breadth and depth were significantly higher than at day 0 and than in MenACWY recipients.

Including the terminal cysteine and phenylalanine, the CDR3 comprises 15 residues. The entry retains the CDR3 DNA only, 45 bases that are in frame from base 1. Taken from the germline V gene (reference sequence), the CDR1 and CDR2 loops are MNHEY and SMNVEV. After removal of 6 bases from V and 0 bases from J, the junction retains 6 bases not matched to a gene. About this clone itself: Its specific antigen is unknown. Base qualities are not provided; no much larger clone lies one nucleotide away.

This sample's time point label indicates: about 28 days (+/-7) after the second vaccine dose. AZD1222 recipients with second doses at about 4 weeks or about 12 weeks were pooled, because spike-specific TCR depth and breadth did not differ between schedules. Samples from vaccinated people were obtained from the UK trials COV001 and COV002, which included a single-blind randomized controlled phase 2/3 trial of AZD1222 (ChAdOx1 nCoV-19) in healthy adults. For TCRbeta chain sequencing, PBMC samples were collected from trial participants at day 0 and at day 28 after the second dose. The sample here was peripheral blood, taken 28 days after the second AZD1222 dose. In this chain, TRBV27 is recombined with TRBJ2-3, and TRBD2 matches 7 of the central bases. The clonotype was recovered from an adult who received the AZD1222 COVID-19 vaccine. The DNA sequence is TGTGCCAGCAGCCGGAGCGGGATGAGCACAGATACGCAGTATTTT. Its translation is CASSRSGMSTDTQYF.